This T cell receptor (beta chain) was recorded in a study of neurological immune-mediated disorders. The team produced cDNA through 5'RACE using 10-nucleotide random UMIs. TCRdb fed the 5' RACE reads into MiXCR, producing one record per CDR3 protein. The sample yields about 120,000 distinct CDR3 sequences, more than 2.5% seen once. This clonotype came up many times. As yet, its antigen is unknown. Findings and caveats of the study: Clinical features showed no association with the multiple sclerosis repertoire cluster, and MRI features showed none either. The highest TCR clonal expansion occurred in HTLV-1-associated myelopathy; multiple sclerosis fell below healthy controls.

J gave up 5 bases and V 6 bases, and 11 bases lay outside the gene matches. This CDR3 spans 16 amino acids. Input material: PBMCs. The chain has TRBV12-3 or TRBV12-4 and TRBJ1-5, with 9 nucleotides matching TRBD1. This sequence was found in a woman aged 25-40 years with multiple sclerosis. The CDR3 is CASSTVGTGLYQPQHF. The CDR3 nucleotides are TGTGCCAGCAGCACCGTTGGGACAGGGCTCTATCAGCCCCAGCATTTT.